These 9 T cell receptor beta chains originate from one sample sequenced in a study of control samples from healthy donors and cancer patients. Using immunoSEQ multiplex PCR, the repertoire was profiled, and TCRdb retains in-frame clones only, with some absent. The clone table shows about 190,000 clones, with the ten largest holding about 2.2%. Material for sequencing was blood. The receptors were sampled from a young woman in good health.

The rearrangement joins TRBV27 to TRBJ2-5; D perhaps matches TRBD2 (5 bases). The V gene lost 2 bases and the J gene lost 3 bases, with 13 bases spanning the gap. The CDR3 runs 15 residues. Germline V lookup: CDR1 MNHEY, CDR2 SMNVEV (reference sequence). The CDR3 is CASSLSAVGKETQYF. In DNA form, the CDR3 reads TGTGCCAGCAGTTTAAGCGCGGTCGGGAAAGAGACCCAGTACTTC.

The V gene is TRBV10-2, the J gene TRBJ2-4, with a weak D call TRBD1 (5 bases). This CDR3 has 16 amino acids. V was trimmed by 0 bases and J by 4 bases, leaving 13 bases between them. Germline V lookup: CDR1 WSHSY, CDR2 SAAADI. CDR3 DNA sequence: TGCGCCAGCAGTGAGTCGGGGCAGGGCCAAAAAAACATTCAGTACTTC. Protein sequence: CASSESGQGQKNIQYF.

The gene calls are TRBV19 and TRBJ2-7; perhaps TRBD2 as D (6 bases). The V gene lost 8 bases and the J gene lost 3 bases, with 14 bases spanning the gap. This CDR3 contains 13 residues. Germline CDR1 and CDR2: LNHDA and SQIVND (reference sequence). CDR3 bases: TGTGCCAGTTCCGCGGGACTGAACTACGAGCAGTACTTC. This encodes CASSAGLNYEQYF.

This sequence joins TRBV2 and TRBJ1-6; D is possibly TRBD1 (5 bases). Trimming shortened V by 0 bases and J by 0 bases, and 12 bases separated the two germline ends. The germline V gene encodes CDR1 SNHLY and CDR2 FYNNEI. The CDR3 has 18 amino acids. The CDR3 spells CASSEALRGSSYNSPLHF. The CDR3, as DNA: TGTGCCAGCAGTGAAGCGCTTCGGGGGAGCTCCTATAATTCACCCCTCCACTTT.

The chain is built from TRBV21-1 and TRBJ1-6; TRBD1 was called by the table and not checked on the DNA. TRBV21-1 is a listed pseudogene. This CDR3 contains 17 residues. The CDR3 sequence: CASTSPDRGQLPPPLHF. CDR3 sequence (DNA): TGTGCCAGCACCTCCCCGGACAGGGGGCAGCTTCCCCCACCCCTCCACTTT.

This sequence joins TRBV30 and TRBJ1-2; D ambiguous. The V gene lost 0 bases and the J gene lost 10 bases, with 12 bases spanning the gap. The CDR3 is made up of 12 amino acids. CDR1 and CDR2 from the germline V gene are GTSNPN and SVGIG (reference sequence). CDR3 residues: CAWSVSVPFYTF. The CDR3 DNA reads TGTGCCTGGAGTGTTTCGGTTCCCTTCTACACCTTC.

J is TRBJ2-4 and V is TRBV19; D unclear. V lost 11 bases to trimming and J lost 1 base, with 18 bases between them. The CDR3 has 15 amino acids. Per germline, CDR1 LNHDA and CDR2 SQIVND (reference sequence). CDR3 sequence: CAASPSQEAKNIQYF. CDR3 nucleotide sequence: TGTGCCGCGAGCCCCTCCCAGGAGGCCAAAAACATTCAGTACTTC.

The J gene is TRBJ1-1, the V gene TRBV4-1; TRBD1 matches 8 bases. CDR1 is MGHRA, CDR2 YSYEKL, per germline. The junction had 3 bases not matched to a gene; V was cut back by 0 bases and J by 3 bases. The CDR3 consists of 15 residues. The CDR3: CASSQEVTGDTEAFF. As DNA, the CDR3 is TGCGCCAGCAGCCAAGAGGTGACAGGGGACACTGAAGCTTTCTTT.

V is TRBV6-5 and J is TRBJ2-6; 7 nucleotides agree with TRBD1. V trimming: 2 bases; J trimming: 2 bases; junction bases outside the gene matches: 3. The CDR3 sequence is 16 residues long. CDR1 and CDR2 from the germline V gene are MNHEY and SVGAGI. In DNA, the CDR3 is TGTGCCAGCAGTTACGGGACAGCCACTGGGGCCAACGTCCTGACTTTC. The encoded protein is CASSYGTATGANVLTF.